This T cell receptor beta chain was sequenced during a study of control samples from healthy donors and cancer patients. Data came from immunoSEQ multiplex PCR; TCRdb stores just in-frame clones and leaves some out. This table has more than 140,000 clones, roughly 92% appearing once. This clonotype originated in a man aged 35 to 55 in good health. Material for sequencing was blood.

CDR3 nucleotide sequence: TGTGCCAGCAGTTCCCATTTGCCGGGACAGGCATACTCTGGGGCCAACGTCCTGACTTTC. It is translated as CASSSHLPGQAYSGANVLTF. V usage is TRBV2 and J usage is TRBJ2-6; TRBD1 matches 8 bases. V dropped 5 bases and J dropped 0; count of bases not matched to a gene: 15. From germline, CDR1 is SNHLY and CDR2 FYNNEI. The CDR3 is 20 residues long.